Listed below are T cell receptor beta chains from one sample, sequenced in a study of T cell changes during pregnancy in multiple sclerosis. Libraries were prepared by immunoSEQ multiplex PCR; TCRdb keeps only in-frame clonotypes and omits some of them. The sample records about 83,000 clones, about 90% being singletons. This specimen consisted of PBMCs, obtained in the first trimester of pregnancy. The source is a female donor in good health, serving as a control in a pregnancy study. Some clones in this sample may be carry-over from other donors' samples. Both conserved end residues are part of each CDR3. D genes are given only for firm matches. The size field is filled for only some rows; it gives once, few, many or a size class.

CASSLREGREQYF TGCGCCAGCAGCTTACGGGAGGGCCGCGAGCAGTACTTC TRBD2 TRBJ2-7 TRBV5-1 once
CASSLLQGGIEQFF TGTGCCAGCAGCTTATTGCAGGGAGGGATTGAGCAGTTCTTC TRBD2 TRBJ2-1 TRBV7-9 NA
CASSLGGRNEQYF TGTGCCAGCAGTTTAGGCGGGAGGAACGAGCAGTACTTC TRBD2 TRBJ2-7 TRBV28 NA
CASSLRDREGYTF TGTGCCAGCAGCTTACGGGACAGGGAAGGCTACACCTTC TRBD1 TRBJ1-2 TRBV7-3 once
CASSSVAGQETQYF TGTGCCAGCAGTTCGGTAGCGGGACAAGAGACCCAGTACTTC TRBD2 TRBJ2-5 TRBV27 NA
CASSLGRGLAPYEQYF TGTGCCAGCAGCCTAGGGCGGGGACTAGCACCCTACGAGCAGTACTTC TRBD2 TRBJ2-7 TRBV7-2 NA
CASSAGQESYEQYF TGTGCCAGCAGCGCGGGGCAGGAGTCCTACGAGCAGTACTTC NA TRBJ2-7 TRBV7-2 NA
CASSLGQGSSYEQYF TGTGCCAGCAGTTTGGGTCAGGGTAGCTCCTACGAGCAGTACTTC NA TRBJ2-7 TRBV28 few
CAWSVIGTGKAEAFF TGTGCCTGGAGTGTTATAGGGACAGGGAAGGCTGAAGCTTTCTTT TRBD1 TRBJ1-1 TRBV30 NA
CASSKARESGTEAFF TGTGCCAGCAGCAAAGCTAGGGAGTCCGGCACTGAAGCTTTCTTT NA TRBJ1-1 TRBV21-1 once
CASSMGTVIYGYTF TGTGCCAGCAGCATGGGGACAGTTATATATGGCTACACCTTC TRBD1 TRBJ1-2 TRBV5-6 NA
CASSQDVTAAGYGYTF TGTGCCAGCAGCCAAGATGTGACCGCGGCGGGCTATGGCTACACCTTC NA TRBJ1-2 TRBV4-2 NA
CASREGVNQPQHF TGTGCCAGCAGGGAAGGGGTCAATCAGCCCCAGCATTTT NA TRBJ1-5 TRBV6-5 NA
CASSLATGGRSYNEQFF TGTGCCAGCAGCTTAGCGACAGGGGGCAGGTCCTACAATGAGCAGTTCTTC TRBD1 TRBJ2-1 TRBV7-9 NA
CSVGASAYQETQYF TGCAGCGTTGGGGCTAGCGCGTACCAAGAGACCCAGTACTTC NA TRBJ2-5 TRBV29-1 once
CASSYGTGASNTGELFF TGCGCCAGCAGCTACGGGACAGGGGCTTCGAACACCGGGGAGCTGTTTTTT TRBD1 TRBJ2-2 TRBV5-1 NA
CATPGLAGPPSYEQYF TGTGCCACCCCCGGACTAGCGGGACCTCCGTCCTACGAGCAGTACTTC TRBD2 TRBJ2-7 TRBV19 NA
CASSLGGTGGYEQYF TGTGCCAGCAGCTTAGGGGGGACAGGGGGGTACGAGCAGTACTTC TRBD1 TRBJ2-7 TRBV7-2 once
CASSLGDWGMDTQYF TGTGCCAGCAGCTTAGGGGACTGGGGGATGGATACGCAGTATTTT NA TRBJ2-3 TRBV7-8 NA
CASSQGQPARGDTQYF TGTGCCAGCAGCCAAGGGCAGCCCGCTCGGGGAGATACGCAGTATTTT NA TRBJ2-3 TRBV4-2 NA
CSVEELAPNEQFF TGCAGCGTTGAAGAACTAGCTCCCAATGAGCAGTTCTTC NA TRBJ2-1 TRBV29-1 NA
CASRGQGDGELFF TGTGCCAGCAGGGGACAGGGGGACGGGGAGCTGTTTTTT TRBD1 TRBJ2-2 TRBV2 NA
CASSQLQGWYEQYF TGTGCCAGCAGTCAACTACAGGGATGGTACGAGCAGTACTTC NA TRBJ2-7 TRBV28 NA
CASSPEAGQGIFTGELFF TGTGCCAGCAGCCCCGAGGCGGGACAGGGAATTTTTACCGGGGAGCTGTTTTTT TRBD1 TRBJ2-2 TRBV5-8 NA
CASAPGTANTEAFF TGTGCCAGCGCCCCCGGGACAGCGAACACTGAAGCTTTCTTT TRBD1 TRBJ1-1 TRBV6-6 NA
CASSSGSANYGYTF TGTGCCAGCTCTTCAGGGTCAGCTAACTATGGCTACACCTTC NA TRBJ1-2 TRBV18 NA
CASRRTGVNEQFF TGTGCCAGCAGGAGGACAGGGGTCAATGAGCAGTTCTTC TRBD1 TRBJ2-1 TRBV11-2 NA
CASSENLDSAFYGYTF TGTGCCAGCAGTGAAAACTTGGACAGCGCTTTCTATGGCTACACCTTC NA TRBJ1-2 TRBV2 NA
CASSKADTRCEQYF TGTGCCAGCAGCAAAGCTGACACTAGATGCGAGCAGTACTTC NA TRBJ2-7 TRBV21-1 NA
CASRPRGSEAFF TGTGCCAGCAGACCCAGGGGCTCTGAAGCTTTCTTT NA TRBJ1-1 TRBV7-2 NA
CASSPSGQDPYNSPLHF TGTGCCAGTAGTCCCTCCGGACAGGATCCCTATAATTCACCCCTCCACTTT TRBD1 TRBJ1-6 TRBV19 once
CASSLTGLNYEQYF TGTGCCAGCAGCTTGACTGGTCTAAACTACGAGCAGTACTTC NA TRBJ2-7 TRBV5-6 NA
CASSLSFSGTTPNEQFF TGTGCCAGCAGCCTTTCTTTTAGCGGGACGACTCCCAATGAGCAGTTCTTC TRBD2 TRBJ2-1 TRBV7-2 NA
CASSGDSSSYNEQFF TGTGCCAGCAGTGGGGACTCGAGCTCCTACAATGAGCAGTTCTTC NA TRBJ2-1 TRBV2 once
CASTYRSGRTYEQYF TGTGCCAGCACTTATAGAAGCGGGAGAACCTACGAGCAGTACTTC TRBD2 TRBJ2-7 TRBV28 NA
CSVEDAVLQETQYF TGCAGCGTTGAAGATGCAGTCCTCCAAGAGACCCAGTACTTC NA TRBJ2-5 TRBV29-1 NA
CASYVGTYEQYF TGTGCCAGCTACGTCGGGACCTACGAGCAGTACTTC NA TRBJ2-7 TRBV27 NA
CASSLLLAGAVGTQYF TGTGCCAGCAGCCTCCTCCTAGCGGGGGCCGTGGGGACCCAGTACTTC TRBD2 TRBJ2-5 TRBV5-6 NA
CASSLEAPPQTYGHTF TGCGCCAGCAGCTTGGAGGCACCACCTCAGACTTATGGCCACACCTTC NA TRBJ1-2 TRBV5-1 NA
CASSAGVGTIYF TGTGCCAGCAGTGCAGGGGTAGGCACCATATATTTT NA TRBJ1-3 TRBV9 NA
CASSLRLAGAYF TGTGCCAGCAGTTTGCGACTAGCGGGTGCCTACTTC TRBD2 TRBJ2-5 TRBV28 NA
CAISLDQGASTEAFF TGTGCCATCAGCCTGGATCAGGGGGCAAGCACTGAAGCTTTCTTT TRBD1 TRBJ1-1 TRBV10-3 NA
CASSEGVAGEADTQYF TGCGCCAGCAGTGAGGGAGTAGCGGGAGAAGCAGATACGCAGTATTTT TRBD2 TRBJ2-3 TRBV10-1 NA
CASSRSGTTYGYTF TGTGCCAGTAGTAGATCCGGGACAACCTATGGCTACACCTTC NA TRBJ1-2 TRBV19 NA
CASSLTAGGSYEQYF TGTGCCAGCAGCTTAACGGCGGGAGGTTCCTACGAGCAGTACTTC TRBD2 TRBJ2-7 TRBV7-3 NA
CASSFKGRVHGYTF TGTGCCAGCAGCTTTAAGGGCAGGGTGCATGGCTACACCTTC NA TRBJ1-2 TRBV7-2 NA
CASSHGQGRYEQYF TGTGCCAGCAGTCATGGACAGGGGAGGTACGAGCAGTACTTC TRBD1 TRBJ2-7 TRBV6-6 NA
CASSLQGGAHTGELFF TGCGCCAGCAGCTTGCAAGGGGGCGCCCACACCGGGGAGCTGTTTTTT TRBD1 TRBJ2-2 TRBV5-1 once
CASSQEAGGDAEAFF TGCGCCAGCAGCCAAGAAGCGGGGGGGGATGCTGAAGCTTTCTTT NA TRBJ1-1 TRBV4-1 NA
CASSQYTGTGNTEAFF TGCGCCAGCAGCCAATATACCGGGACAGGGAACACTGAAGCTTTCTTT TRBD1 TRBJ1-1 TRBV4-1 NA
CASSRPGTANTEAFF TGTGCCAGCAGTCGCCCCGGGACAGCGAACACTGAAGCTTTCTTT TRBD1 TRBJ1-1 TRBV6-5 once
CASSVLDSSFVGGELFF TGTGCCAGCAGCGTCCTCGACAGTTCCTTCGTTGGAGGGGAGCTGTTTTTT NA TRBJ2-2 TRBV9 NA
CASSLNSGGTSYEQYF TGTGCCAGCAGCTTAAATAGCGGGGGAACCTCCTACGAGCAGTACTTC TRBD2 TRBJ2-7 TRBV13 NA
CASSSSPGTEAFF TGTGCCAGCAGCTCAAGTCCGGGGACTGAAGCTTTCTTT NA TRBJ1-1 TRBV5-6 NA
CASSQTTGKTDFTGELFF TGCGCCAGCAGCCAAACGACAGGGAAAACCGATTTCACCGGGGAGCTGTTTTTT TRBD1 TRBJ2-2 TRBV4-3 NA
CASSDSRGEAFF TGTGCCAGCTCGGATAGCAGGGGTGAAGCTTTCTTT NA TRBJ1-1 TRBV18 NA
CASERVGANVLTF TGTGCCAGCGAGCGTGTCGGGGCCAACGTCCTGACTTTC NA TRBJ2-6 TRBV2 NA
CASSTELDTGELFF TGTGCCAGCAGCACCGAACTCGACACCGGGGAGCTGTTTTTT NA TRBJ2-2 TRBV7-9 NA
CASSDQTSAAYEQYF TGTGCCAGCAGTGACCAGACTAGCGCTGCCTACGAGCAGTACTTC TRBD2 TRBJ2-7 TRBV2 NA